This T cell receptor (beta chain) was sequenced during a study of OX40 agonist ivuxolimab in advanced cancers. About the study: Ivuxolimab, which patients received intravenously every 2 weeks, was dosed at 0.01 to 10 mg/kg. A mean age of about 56 years, range about 20 to 79, was recorded, and 80% to 90% were male.

Collection of blood occurred at baseline, at cycle 4 day 1, and at cycle 7 day 1. With 7 bases removed from V and 7 bases from J, the gap between germline ends came to 16 bases. From germline, CDR1 is MNHNY and CDR2 SVGAGI (reference sequence). The length of the CDR3 is 13 residues. Libraries were prepared by immunoSEQ multiplex PCR; TCRdb keeps only in-frame clonotypes and omits some of them. The repertoire holds fewer than 90,000 clones, with almost 90% as singletons. Study observations and caveats: Relatively little clonal expansion, among the lowest observed, appeared in partial responders at 0.1-3.0 mg/kg.

As concerns this clone: Its matching antigen is unknown.

The rearrangement uses TRBV6-6 and TRBJ1-2, with a possible D match to TRBD1 (6 bases). The sample consisted of CD4+ or CD8+ T cells sorted from blood, taken in a trial of the OX40 agonist ivuxolimab. This receptor was obtained from an adult with an advanced solid tumor such as melanoma, head and neck, liver or kidney cancer. Written as DNA, the CDR3 is TGTGCCAGCACTAAAAACGGGGGCCCTGGCTACACCTTC. Amino acids: CASTKNGGPGYTF.